This TCR beta chain was identified in a study of OX40 agonist ivuxolimab in advanced cancers. Study at large: With ivuxolimab, an agonistic anti-OX40 (CD134) antibody, patients were treated. The mean age was about 57 years, ranging from 23 to 79, with under 90% of participants male. Study-wide points: Expanded clones were, on average, more numerous among CD8+ T cells than CD4+.

Autoimmune disease history or systemic immunosuppression led to patients being barred. Assay used: immunoSEQ multiplex PCR; TCRdb lists only in-frame clones, some missing. The sample has 35,000 to 45,000 clones, around 90% seen once. On this clone: The antigen is not known.

The germline CDR1 and CDR2 sequences are MDHEN and SYDVKM. Trimming removed 2 bases at V and 8 bases at J, with 21 bases between. The CDR3 runs to 17 residues. This sample comprised CD4+ or CD8+ T cells sorted from blood, obtained in a trial of the OX40 agonist ivuxolimab. This clonotype originated in an adult with an advanced solid tumor such as melanoma, head and neck, liver or kidney cancer. The genes are TRBV28 and TRBJ2-2; D remains ambiguous. The CDR3: CASSLRTRPPWVGELFF. The CDR3 DNA sequence: TGTGCCAGCAGTTTACGAACGAGGCCTCCCTGGGTAGGGGAGCTGTTTTTT.